This TCR beta chain appears in the sequencing data of a study of regulatory T cells in long-lasting Graves disease. Time point denoted: newly diagnosed GD, antithyroid drugs for less than 3 months. The TCR library used RNA extracted from PBMCs. Germline values: CDR1 SGHDT, CDR2 YYEEEE. Trimming pared 2 bases from V and 3 bases from J, leaving 12 bases between. The CDR3 covers 14 residues. CDR3-region Arm-PCR and iRepertoire HTBI primers produced the TCR beta libraries. Original methodology: Samples collectively showed some 65 TRBV and approximately 15 TRBJ segments. Via MiXCR, TCRdb re-called the multiplex PCR reads, giving one row per CDR3 protein. For this entry, the V and J calls and clone size follow TCRdb and not the study's own pipeline. The table lists about 560,000 distinct CDR3 sequences, 15% to 20% of them singletons. These data also formed part of another study, on T cells in Graves' hyperthyroidism and ophthalmopathy.

The sequencing here drew on peripheral blood mononuclear cells (PBMCs), taken at new diagnosis, from a patient treated with antithyroid drugs. The receptor comes from a man between 18 and 29 years old with Graves disease. This rearrangement joins TRBV5-6 to TRBJ2-7; a possible D gene is TRBD1 (5 bases). The chain's CDR3 is CASSLPDSVYEQYF. The CDR3 bases are TGTGCCAGCAGCTTACCCGACAGCGTCTACGAGCAGTACTTC.